The present entry profiles one T cell receptor (beta chain) with its context. This entry is derived from a study of blood T cell repertoires in COVID-19. At the level of the study: There were acute and convalescent COVID-19 samples, and they came from the United States, Italy and Spain. The analysed material was cDNA or gDNA that came from T cells, B-cell-depleted T cells, or PBMCs.

Clones were sequenced by immunoSEQ multiplex PCR, and TCRdb holds only the in-frame ones, with some missing. The table has 220,000 or so clones, around 83% seen once. While infection was still active, Seattle patients were enrolled and then followed longitudinally. The germline V and J ends were trimmed by 0 bases and 4 bases, with 10 bases remaining between them. In germline, CDR1 is LGHDT, CDR2 YNNKEL (reference sequence). This CDR3 is 15 amino acids long. The sequenced material came from peripheral blood. This clonotype was sampled from a woman aged 80 or over with COVID-19, enrolled during active disease. V is TRBV3-1 (or the pseudogene TRBV3-2) and J is TRBJ1-3; D may be TRBD1 (6 bases). The CDR3 region is CASSQDTGTGNTIYF. CDR3 sequence (DNA): TGTGCCAGCAGCCAAGATACCGGGACAGGAAACACCATATATTTT.